The rows below give T cell receptor beta chains drawn from one sample of a study of metastatic and nonmetastatic thyroid tumors. TCRdb re-called the PCR reads with MiXCR. Of about 35,000 clones in the sample, roughly a sixth were seen once. Sequenced input: blood. These receptors were taken from a male donor with papillary thyroid cancer or a benign thyroid nodule (not recorded which). Some clones in this sample may be carry-over from other donors' samples. CDR3s include the opening cysteine and the closing phenylalanine or tryptophan. The order of the fields is V gene, J gene, D gene, clone size, CDR3 DNA, CDR3 protein. D genes are given only for firm matches. The size field is filled for only some rows; it gives once, few, many or a size class.

>TRBV11-2|TRBJ2-2|.|.
TGTGCCAGCAGCCCCCGCATCGGTCCAAACACCGGGGAGCTGTTTTTT
CASSPRIGPNTGELFF
>TRBV6-2/TRBV6-3|TRBJ2-3|.|.
TGTGCCAGCAGCAAACAGGGTCGGAGCACAGATACGCAGTATTTT
CASSKQGRSTDTQYF
>TRBV6-1|TRBJ2-3|.|.
TGTGCCAGCAGTGCTCTTCAGGGGAATACGCAGTATTTT
CASSALQGNTQYF
>TRBV28|TRBJ1-1|.|many
TGTGCCAGCAGTTCCCCGGGCACTGAAGCTTTCTTT
CASSSPGTEAFF
>TRBV7-8|TRBJ2-7|.|.
TGTGCCAGCAGCTTCAACGACAGGCGTACCTACGAGCAGTACTTC
CASSFNDRRTYEQYF
>TRBV14|TRBJ2-7|.|many
TGTGCCAGCAGCCAAGAGGCTTTGTCCGGAGTATGGCGCGAGCAGTACTTC
CASSQEALSGVWREQYF
>TRBV6-1|TRBJ2-6|.|medium-sized
TGTGCCAGCAGCCTGGACAGCTCTGGGGCCAACGTCCTGACTTTC
CASSLDSSGANVLTF
>TRBV6-1|TRBJ2-7|TRBD2|few
TGTGCCAGCAGGGCCGGGACTAGCGGTTCTAACTACGAGCAGTACTTC
CASRAGTSGSNYEQYF
>TRBV25-1|TRBJ1-2|TRBD1|.
TGTGCCAGCTGCCCCAGGACAGGGGGGAATCGAGGATACACCTTC
CASCPRTGGNRGYTF
>TRBV14|TRBJ1-2|.|.
TGTGCCAGCAGCCAAGGGTATGGCTACACCTTC
CASSQGYGYTF
>TRBV10-2|TRBJ2-5|.|many
TGCGCCAGCAGTGAACAAGGGTCGGAGACCCAGTACTTC
CASSEQGSETQYF
>TRBV19|TRBJ1-6|TRBD1|medium-sized
TGTGCCAGTAAGGGACAGGGTGGCTCACCCCTCCACTTT
CASKGQGGSPLHF
>TRBV5-4|TRBJ2-3|.|many
TGTGCCAGCAGCCTTTTGGATACGCAGTATTTT
CASSLLDTQYF
>TRBV12-3/TRBV12-4|TRBJ2-1|.|.
TGTGCCAGCAACCCATTAGGGAATGAGCAGTTCTTC
CASNPLGNEQFF
>TRBV9|TRBJ2-1|.|.
TGTGCCAGCAGCGACTGGGGGGCCAATGAGCAGTTCTTC
CASSDWGANEQFF
>TRBV19|TRBJ2-5|.|.
TGTGCCAGTAGTATAGGGGACGGGGAGACCCAGTACTTC
CASSIGDGETQYF
>TRBV6-5|TRBJ1-4|TRBD1|.
TGTGCCAGCAGTTCCCCGGGACAGGGTAATGAAAAACTGTTTTTT
CASSSPGQGNEKLFF
>TRBV9|TRBJ1-2|.|.
TGTGCCAGCAGCGTAGGTCAGGACAGAGGCTACTATGGCTACACCTTC
CASSVGQDRGYYGYTF
>TRBV15|TRBJ2-5|TRBD2|many
TGTGCCACCAGCACTTTAGCGGGAGTCGAAGAGACCCAGTACTTC
CATSTLAGVEETQYF
>TRBV5-1|TRBJ1-3|.|many
TGCGCCAGCAGGTCCGGGCCCCGCTCTGGAAACACCATATATTTT
CASRSGPRSGNTIYF
>TRBV28|TRBJ2-7|.|medium-sized
TGTGCCAGCACCGACAGGTACGAGCAGTACTTC
CASTDRYEQYF
>TRBV20-1|TRBJ1-3|TRBD1|.
TGCAGTGCCCCCAGGGGGGACACCATATATTTT
CSAPRGDTIYF
>TRBV6-1|TRBJ1-3|TRBD1|many
TGTGCCAGCACAAGCATTGCCGGGACAGCTGGAAACACCATATATTTT
CASTSIAGTAGNTIYF
>TRBV12-3/TRBV12-4|TRBJ2-3|.|few
TGTGCCAGCAGTTTAACGCAGGGTGTAGATACGCAGTATTTT
CASSLTQGVDTQYF
>TRBV5-1|TRBJ2-5|TRBD1|many
TGCGCCAGCAGCTCAGACAGGGGCGAAGAGACCCAGTACTTC
CASSSDRGEETQYF
>TRBV5-6|TRBJ2-7|TRBD1|many
TGTGCCAGCGGAGGGACAGGGGGTCACTACGAGCAGTACTTC
CASGGTGGHYEQYF
>TRBV29-1|TRBJ1-2|.|many
TGCAGCGTTGGCAGTGGAGCCCTATACGGCTACACCTTC
CSVGSGALYGYTF
>TRBV28|TRBJ2-3|TRBD2|few
TGTGCCAGCAGTTTGTTAGCGGGTACCAAAGATACGCAGTATTTC
CASSLLAGTKDTQYF
>TRBV7-3|TRBJ2-7|.|few
TGTGCCAGCAGCTTAGGGGCGGGCAGGCCCTACGAGCAGTACTTC
CASSLGAGRPYEQYF
>TRBV19|TRBJ1-1|.|.
TGTGCCAGTACCCGAAAGGAGGGTCGCCCGAACACTGAAGCTTTCTTT
CASTRKEGRPNTEAFF
>TRBV4-1|TRBJ2-1|TRBD2|many
TGCGCCAGCAGCCAAGATCCAGCGGGGGGATTCTCCTACAATGAGCAGTTCTTC
CASSQDPAGGFSYNEQFF
>TRBV20-1|TRBJ1-1|.|many
TGCAGTGCTAGCGCTGAAGCTTTCTTT
CSASAEAFF
>TRBV20-1|TRBJ2-1|.|.
TGCAGTGCCCATGCGTACGCTAGCTCCTACAATGAGCAGTTCTTC
CSAHAYASSYNEQFF
>TRBV5-5|TRBJ1-1|.|many
TGTGCCAGCAGCTTGGCGACAGGCCGGATCACTGAAGCTTTCTTT
CASSLATGRITEAFF
>TRBV7-2|TRBJ2-1|TRBD2|once
TGTGCCAGCACGGGACTAGCTGGTTACAATGAGCAGTTCTTC
CASTGLAGYNEQFF
>TRBV28|TRBJ2-7|TRBD2|.
TGTGCCGGGGGATCGGGGACTATCGACGAGCAGTACTTC
CAGGSGTIDEQYF
>TRBV25-1|TRBJ2-7|.|many
TGTGCCAGCAGTGGGGGAGACTACGAGCAGTACTTC
CASSGGDYEQYF
>TRBV6-1|TRBJ1-1|.|medium-sized
TGTGCCAGCAGTCCCCTCGGGGGGTCGCCAAACACTGAAGCTTTCTTT
CASSPLGGSPNTEAFF
>TRBV12-3/TRBV12-4|TRBJ1-2|.|.
TGTGCCAGCAGCCCGCAGAACAGGGCAGGCCTGGGGGGCTACACCTTC
CASSPQNRAGLGGYTF
>TRBV2|TRBJ2-1|TRBD2|many
TGTGCCAGCAGTGAATTAAGCGGGGGTTCCTACAATGAGCAGTTCTTC
CASSELSGGSYNEQFF
>TRBV10-2|TRBJ1-1|.|many
TGCGCCAGCAGTGAGGGTGAGGTGGCTTTCTTT
CASSEGEVAFF